The rows below give T cell receptor beta chains drawn from one sample of a study of T cell responses to AZD1222 COVID-19 vaccine. Data came from immunoSEQ multiplex PCR; TCRdb stores just in-frame clones and leaves some out. This sample has 160,000 or so clones; around 90% occur once, and the top ten carry under 2%. The sample was peripheral blood, taken on day 0 of AZD1222 vaccination. These receptors all come from an adult in good health. The CDR3 runs from the conserved cysteine through the conserved F or W. D genes are given only for firm matches. Clone size is shown for a subset of rows, as once, few, many or a class of expanded clone.

size | J | D | V | CDR3 | DNA
. | TRBJ2-4 | . | TRBV7-2 | CASSFNVKNIQYF | TGTGCCAGCAGCTTCAACGTCAAAAACATTCAGTACTTC
. | TRBJ2-1 | TRBD2 | TRBV28 | CASSFLPSGMGNEQFF | TGTGCCAGCAGTTTTTTACCTAGCGGGATGGGGAATGAGCAGTTCTTC
. | TRBJ2-1 | TRBD2 | TRBV5-4 | CASSPGGTSGRIRHEQFF | TGTGCCAGCAGCCCCGGTGGGACTAGCGGGAGGATTCGACATGAGCAGTTCTTC
few | TRBJ2-2 | TRBD2 | TRBV5-1 | CASSFGLAGAGTGELFF | TGCGCCAGCAGCTTCGGACTAGCGGGAGCGGGGACCGGGGAGCTGTTTTTT
few | TRBJ1-4 | TRBD1 | TRBV2 | CASSPDRGKLFF | TGTGCCAGCAGCCCTGACAGGGGAAAACTGTTTTTT
. | TRBJ2-7 | TRBD2 | TRBV27 | CASSLQGALAGGPYEQYF | TGTGCCAGCAGCCTACAGGGGGCCCTAGCGGGAGGACCATACGAGCAGTACTTC
. | TRBJ2-5 | . | TRBV29-1 | CSVKGGSGETQYF | TGCAGCGTGAAGGGGGGGTCGGGAGAGACCCAGTACTTC
once | TRBJ1-2 | . | TRBV27 | CASRAEGPSYGYTF | TGTGCCAGCAGGGCCGAAGGCCCCAGCTATGGCTACACCTTC
. | TRBJ2-3 | TRBD2 | TRBV5-1 | CASSLGGGRADTQYF | TGCGCCAGCAGCTTGGGTGGCGGGAGGGCAGATACGCAGTATTTT
. | TRBJ1-5 | . | TRBV2 | CASSYSGTINQPQHF | TGTGCCAGCAGTTACTCCGGGACAATAAATCAGCCCCAGCATTTT
. | TRBJ1-5 | TRBD1 | TRBV6-1 | CASSEPGTGITQHF | TGTGCCAGCAGTGAACCCGGGACAGGGATCACCCAGCATTTT
. | TRBJ1-1 | . | TRBV6-5 | CASSYSWGDTEAFF | TGTGCCAGCAGTTACTCGTGGGGGGACACTGAAGCTTTCTTT
. | TRBJ2-2 | TRBD2 | TRBV7-8 | CASSFRLAGGPGELFF | TGTGCCAGCAGCTTTAGACTAGCGGGAGGGCCCGGGGAGCTGTTTTTT
. | TRBJ1-1 | . | TRBV5-8 | CASSLGTGYTEAFF | TGTGCCAGCAGCTTGGGGACCGGTTACACTGAAGCTTTCTTT
. | TRBJ2-1 | TRBD2 | TRBV7-2 | CASSFPTSGPSLF | TGTGCCAGCAGCTTCCCAACTAGCGGCCCCTCTCTCTTC
. | TRBJ1-4 | . | TRBV4-3 | CASSPGLLQGRKGEKLFF | TGCGCCAGCAGCCCTGGGCTGTTACAGGGACGGAAAGGGGAAAAACTGTTTTTT
. | TRBJ2-2 | TRBD1 | TRBV30 | CAWRDRGLYTGELFF | TGTGCCTGGAGAGACAGGGGGCTGTACACCGGGGAGCTGTTTTTT
. | TRBJ2-3 | . | TRBV29-1 | CSVEGEEPDTQYF | TGCAGCGTTGAAGGGGAAGAGCCAGATACGCAGTATTTT
. | TRBJ1-1 | . | TRBV5-5 | CASSPIGGTEAFF | TGTGCCAGCAGCCCTATAGGGGGTACTGAAGCTTTCTTT
once | TRBJ2-1 | . | TRBV7-3 | CASSLDGSSYNEQFF | TGTGCCAGCAGCTTAGACGGGAGCTCCTACAATGAGCAGTTCTTC
. | TRBJ1-2 | TRBD1 | TRBV19 | CASSRQDRGVYGYTF | TGTGCCAGTAGCCGACAGGACAGGGGGGTCTATGGCTACACCTTC
. | TRBJ1-5 | . | TRBV6-2/TRBV6-3 | CASSYETVGNQPQHF | TGTGCCAGCAGTTACGAAACAGTGGGGAATCAGCCCCAGCATTTT
. | TRBJ1-5 | TRBD1 | TRBV19 | CASRSRSTGGPNQPQHF | TGTGCCAGTAGGAGCCGATCGACAGGGGGACCAAATCAGCCCCAGCATTTT
once | TRBJ1-1 | . | TRBV3-1/TRBV3-2 | CASSQGSEAFF | TGTGCCAGCAGCCAAGGTAGTGAAGCTTTCTTT
. | TRBJ1-1 | . | TRBV5-1 | CASSPDRLDEAFF | TGCGCCAGCAGCCCCGACCGACTGGATGAAGCTTTCTTT
. | TRBJ2-1 | TRBD2 | TRBV19 | CASSPRTSAIAGGEQFF | TGTGCCAGTAGTCCACGGACTAGCGCCATCGCGGGCGGTGAGCAGTTCTTC
. | TRBJ2-3 | TRBD2 | TRBV10-1 | CASGGTISTDTQYF | TGCGCCAGCGGCGGGACTATCAGCACAGATACGCAGTATTTT
. | TRBJ2-1 | . | TRBV9 | CASSAYLSDRAGNEQFF | TGTGCCAGCAGCGCCTACCTCTCGGACCGGGCTGGGAATGAGCAGTTCTTC
few | TRBJ1-4 | . | TRBV5-4 | CASSLFGFTNEKLFF | TGTGCCAGCAGCTTGTTCGGGTTTACTAATGAAAAACTGTTTTTT
. | TRBJ1-2 | TRBD1 | TRBV7-8 | CASSLGTGAHYGYTF | TGTGCCAGCAGCTTAGGAACAGGGGCCCACTATGGCTACACCTTC
. | TRBJ1-5 | . | TRBV27 | CASSSRGSNQPQHF | TGTGCCAGCAGTTCCAGGGGAAGCAATCAGCCCCAGCATTTT
. | TRBJ1-3 | . | TRBV19 | CASSIGTFPGNTIYF | TGTGCCAGTAGTATAGGCACCTTCCCGGGAAACACCATATATTTT
. | TRBJ1-2 | TRBD1 | TRBV5-1 | CASSPRQGRDGYTF | TGCGCCAGCAGCCCAAGACAGGGACGGGATGGCTACACCTTC
. | TRBJ2-3 | . | TRBV19 | CASSINGETDTQYF | TGTGCCAGTAGTATAAACGGGGAAACAGATACGCAGTATTTT
. | TRBJ2-5 | . | TRBV7-2 | CASSSVGGSIQETQYF | TGTGCCAGCAGCTCAGTAGGGGGAAGTATCCAAGAGACCCAGTACTTC
. | TRBJ2-7 | . | TRBV6-5 | CASSYGTGRYEQYF | TGTGCCAGCAGTTACGGTACAGGCCGCTACGAGCAGTACTTC
. | TRBJ1-1 | . | TRBV11-2 | CASSFHDSTEAFF | TGTGCCAGCAGCTTTCACGACAGTACTGAAGCTTTCTTT
. | TRBJ1-2 | . | TRBV28 | CASSLRGEIIVGGYTF | TGTGCCAGCAGTTTACGCGGGGAAATTATTGTAGGTGGCTACACCTTC
. | TRBJ2-1 | . | TRBV5-6 | CASSSEQGSSYNEQFF | TGTGCCAGCAGCTCGGAACAGGGAAGCTCCTACAATGAGCAGTTCTTC
. | TRBJ1-2 | TRBD1 | TRBV24-1 | CATNGQANYGYTF | TGTGCCACCAATGGACAGGCTAACTATGGCTACACCTTC
once | TRBJ1-1 | . | TRBV5-4 | CASSLGPLYPNTEAFF | TGTGCCAGCAGCTTGGGACCCCTTTACCCGAACACTGAAGCTTTCTTT
. | TRBJ1-2 | . | TRBV15 | CATSAFRGYTF | TGTGCCACCAGTGCCTTTAGGGGCTACACCTTC
. | TRBJ2-1 | . | TRBV5-1 | CASSLGLFLADEQFF | TGCGCCAGCAGCTTGGGTCTCTTTCTAGCCGATGAGCAGTTCTTC
. | TRBJ2-1 | TRBD2 | TRBV7-6 | CASSLDLAGGYNEQFF | TGTGCCAGCAGCTTAGACTTAGCGGGGGGGTACAATGAGCAGTTCTTC
. | TRBJ1-1 | TRBD1 | TRBV7-2 | CASSLEGTVSEAFF | TGTGCCAGCAGCTTAGAAGGGACAGTCAGTGAAGCTTTCTTT
. | TRBJ1-5 | . | TRBV25-1 | CASSESGGGNQPQHF | TGTGCCAGCAGTGAATCGGGGGGCGGCAATCAGCCCCAGCATTTT
. | TRBJ2-5 | TRBD2 | TRBV19 | CASSPGLAVQETQYF | TGTGCCAGTAGCCCCGGACTAGCGGTCCAAGAGACCCAGTACTTC
. | TRBJ1-1 | . | TRBV20-1 | CSASTQKNTEAFF | TGCAGTGCCAGTACACAGAAGAACACTGAAGCTTTCTTT
. | TRBJ2-1 | TRBD2 | TRBV7-9 | CASSLFPGGRKGNEQFF | TGTGCCAGCTCTTTATTCCCGGGGGGGAGGAAAGGCAATGAGCAGTTCTTC
. | TRBJ2-4 | . | TRBV9 | CASSVSAGLSNIQYF | TGTGCCAGCAGCGTATCTGCGGGATTGTCGAACATTCAGTACTTC
. | TRBJ2-2 | . | TRBV11-2 | CASSPQGSTGELFF | TGTGCCAGCAGCCCTCAGGGATCCACCGGGGAGCTGTTTTTT
. | TRBJ2-7 | TRBD1 | TRBV14 | CASSLQTGGGEQYF | TGTGCCAGCAGCCTTCAGACAGGGGGCGGCGAGCAGTACTTC
. | TRBJ1-2 | . | TRBV6-2/TRBV6-3 | CASSPGGAYGYTF | TGTGCCAGCAGCCCCGGTGGCGCCTATGGCTACACCTTC
. | TRBJ1-1 | . | TRBV5-1 | CASSGQMNTEAFF | TGCGCCAGCAGCGGACAGATGAACACTGAAGCTTTCTTT
. | TRBJ1-1 | . | TRBV6-1 | CASSEVDYRDEAFF | TGTGCCAGCAGTGAAGTAGACTACAGGGACGAAGCTTTCTTT